The 22 T cell receptor beta chains presented below share a single source sample, sequenced in a study of early T cells in non-severe SARS-CoV-2 infection. TCRdb re-called the 5' RACE reads through MiXCR, storing one row per CDR3 protein. The sample holds about 80,000 distinct CDR3 sequences; roughly 4.7% are singletons and the top ten take less than 9.5%. The sequences come from whole blood, collected at baseline. The receptors stem from an adult who was a healthcare worker with PCR-confirmed SARS-CoV-2 infection or an uninfected control (not recorded which).

The rearrangement links TRBV24-1 to TRBJ2-5; 7 nucleotides line up with TRBD1. The V gene end was trimmed by 7 bases and the J gene end by 2 bases; junction bases not matched to a gene: 6. Germline V gene data show CDR1 as KGHDR and CDR2 as SFDVKD. This CDR3 region has 14 residues. CDR3 bases: TGTGCCACCAGCGCCGGGACAGTGCAAGAGACCCAGTACTTC. Amino acids: CATSAGTVQETQYF.

This clonotype was detected many times. The chain joins TRBV6-5 to TRBJ2-1; D is ambiguous. Trimming took off 2 bases at V and 6 bases at J, with 5 bases between the two ends. CDR3 length equals 12 residues. The germline CDR1 and CDR2 sequences are MNHEY and SVGAGI. As DNA, the CDR3 is TGTGCCAGCAGTTACGGCGGCAATGAGCAGTTCTTC. Its translation is CASSYGGNEQFF.

This clonotype has ten or more counts. The chain has TRBV12-3 or TRBV12-4 and TRBJ1-1, with unresolved D. This CDR3 is 15 amino acids long. The V end lost 2 bases, the J end lost 1 base, and 11 bases lay between the germline ends. The CDR3 is CASSLFGSANTEAFF. The CDR3 region has the DNA TGTGCCAGCAGTTTATTCGGAAGTGCGAACACTGAAGCTTTCTTT.

This clonotype was picked up a small number of times. The chain couples TRBV6-5 to TRBJ2-7; perhaps D is TRBD1 or TRBD2 (6 bases each). CDR3 size: 15 residues. Germline V CDR1 and CDR2: MNHEY, SVGAGI. V was pared by 0 bases and J by 0 bases, with 9 bases between. The chain's CDR3 is CASSYSGGSSYEQYF. The CDR3, as DNA: TGTGCCAGCAGTTACTCGGGGGGCAGCTCCTACGAGCAGTACTTC.

This clonotype came up a few times. V is TRBV4-2 and J is TRBJ2-1; 7 nucleotides line up with TRBD2. There are 16 residues in the CDR3. J was trimmed by 4 bases and V by 4 bases; bases with no gene match: 10. CDR1 and CDR2 from the germline V gene are LGHNA and YNFKEQ. The chain's CDR3 is CASSRPERDLYNEQFF. The CDR3 DNA reads TGTGCCAGCAGCCGCCCCGAGCGGGACTTATACAATGAGCAGTTCTTC.

This clonotype was recorded at least ten times. The chain couples TRBV7-2 to TRBJ2-3; no clear D. This CDR3 has 17 amino acids. V shed 7 bases and J shed 0 bases, with 20 bases lying between them. Germline values: CDR1 SGHTA, CDR2 FQGNSA. The CDR3 sequence: CASTLEGFLTSTDTQYF. The CDR3 bases are TGTGCCAGCACCCTGGAAGGCTTCCTTACTAGCACAGATACGCAGTATTTT.

This clonotype was observed a few times. This chain's CDR3 is CASSFLGGADEQYF. The DNA for the CDR3 is TGTGCCAGCAGCTTCCTAGGGGGTGCCGACGAGCAGTACTTC. This chain links TRBV5-5 with TRBJ2-7; a possible D gene is TRBD1 (6 bases). V lost 2 bases, J lost 5 bases, and 14 bases lay in between. In germline, CDR1 is SGHKS, CDR2 YYEKEE (reference sequence). The CDR3 length is 14 residues.

As to this clonotype: A clone one base away is much larger, so this may be a read error. This chain links TRBV5-1 with TRBJ1-1; D is perhaps TRBD1 (5 bases). CDR3 size: 14 residues. CDR1 and CDR2 from the germline V gene are SGHRS and YFSETQ. The CDR3 loop reads CASSRSGTTTEAYF. The CDR3 coding sequence is TGCGCCAGCAGCCGGAGTGGGACGACCACTGAAGCTTACTTT.

This clonotype was recorded many times. This sequence joins TRBV29-1 and TRBJ2-2; D unresolved. The germline CDR1 and CDR2 sequences are SQVTM and ANQGSEA. This CDR3 comprises 12 residues. DNA for the CDR3: TGCAGTTACAGTGCGAACACCGGGGAGCTGTTTTTT. Its translation is CSYSANTGELFF.

The gene calls are TRBV5-1 and TRBJ2-2; TRBD1 matches 7 bases. CDR1 and CDR2 (germline): SGHRS, YFSETQ. The CDR3 runs 16 residues. Unmatched junction bases numbered 6, after V lost 4 bases and J lost 0 bases. For the CDR3, the DNA is TGCGCCAGCAGCCTGCTGGGACAGACGAACACCGGGGAGCTGTTTTTT. It yields the protein CASSLLGQTNTGELFF.

The rearrangement joins TRBV7-3 to TRBJ1-1; maybe TRBD1 (6 bases). The V end was cut by 5 bases, the J end by 6 bases, with 13 bases between. The CDR3 consists of 13 residues. CDR1 and CDR2 (germline): SGHTA, FQGTGA. Here the CDR3 reads CASSQGSPAEAFF. The DNA for the CDR3 is TGTGCCAGCAGCCAGGGGTCTCCCGCTGAAGCTTTCTTT.

This clonotype was counted only a few times. The rearrangement joins TRBV7-2 to TRBJ2-7, with D perhaps TRBD2 (6 bases). The CDR3 is 13 residues long. V lost 4 bases and J lost 2, with 9 bases in between. Germline loops: CDR1 SGHTA, CDR2 FQGNSA. CDR3 nucleotide sequence: TGTGCCAGCAGCTCGCCGGGGGCCTACGAGCAGTACTTC. It specifies CASSSPGAYEQYF.

For the CDR3, the DNA is TGTGCCAGCAGTTTCTCGACGGGATACGAGCAGTACTTC. Its translation is CASSFSTGYEQYF. The rearrangement links TRBV27 to TRBJ2-7, with D perhaps matching TRBD2 (5 bases). The germline gives CDR1 MNHEY, CDR2 SMNVEV (reference sequence). The CDR3 extends over 13 amino acids. V lost 3 bases and J 4 bases, leaving 10 bases between the germline ends.

This clonotype has only a few counts. J is TRBJ2-1 and V is TRBV6-5, with 8 bases identical to TRBD2. The CDR3 length is 13 residues. Germline-derived CDR1 and CDR2 are MNHEY and SVGAGI. J lost 10 bases, V lost 2 bases, and 4 bases had no gene match. For the CDR3, the DNA is TGTGCCAGCAGTTACGTCGGGGGGGGCGAGCAGTTCTTC. Translated: CASSYVGGGEQFF.

This clonotype was detected many times. V usage is TRBV14 and J usage is TRBJ2-7, with a tentative D call TRBD1 (5 bases). Germline lookup yields CDR1 SGHDN and CDR2 FVKESK. The CDR3 is 16 amino acids. V lost 0 bases and J lost 2, with 14 bases in between. CDR3 loop: CASSQDQGAATYEQYF. CDR3 DNA: TGTGCCAGCAGCCAAGATCAAGGGGCCGCCACCTACGAGCAGTACTTC.

This clonotype showed up just a few times. The chain couples TRBV27 to TRBJ1-5, with D unclear. The germline V gene encodes CDR1 MNHEY and CDR2 SMNVEV (reference sequence). The germline V and J ends were trimmed by 6 bases and 3 bases, with 12 bases remaining between them. The CDR3 loop spans 14 amino acids. This CDR3 is CASSRPGPNQPQHF. For the CDR3, the DNA is TGTGCCAGCAGCCGCCCAGGCCCCAATCAGCCCCAGCATTTT.

The table lists this clonotype with many counts. The chain uses TRBV5-1 and TRBJ2-7; no clear D gene. The CDR3 is 12 residues long. Trimming took 3 bases from V and 3 from J, leaving 7 bases between them. Germline CDR1 SGHRS, CDR2 YFSETQ. The DNA for the CDR3 is TGCGCCAGCAGCTCCAATAACTACGAGCAGTACTTC. The encoded protein is CASSSNNYEQYF.

This clonotype came up many times. The chain employs TRBV7-6 and TRBJ2-7, with a possible D match to TRBD1 (6 bases). Trimming pared 1 base from V and 6 bases from J, leaving 7 bases between. This CDR3 is built from 12 residues. Per germline, CDR1 SGHVS and CDR2 FNYEAQ. CDR3 DNA: TGTGCCAGCAGCTTAGACAGGGCCGAGCAGTACTTC. It codes for CASSLDRAEQYF.

This clonotype was observed a few times. J is TRBJ1-5 and V is TRBV28; unclear D gene. V lost 2 bases to trimming and J lost 5 bases, with 10 bases between them. The length of the CDR3 is 14 residues. Per the germline V gene, CDR1 is MDHEN and CDR2 is SYDVKM. The CDR3 nucleotides are TGTGCCAGCAGTTTAGGAGGGTTTGATCAGCCCCAGCATTTT. It codes for CASSLGGFDQPQHF. Full variable domain (remainder filled in from reference TRBV28 and TRBJ1-5): DVKVTQSSRYLVKRTGEKVFLECVQDMDHENMFWYRQDPGLGLRLIYFSYDVKMKEKGDIPEGYSVSREKKERFSLILESASTNQTSMYLCASSLGGFDQPQHFGDGTRLSIL.

This chain connects TRBV9 to TRBJ2-6; D may match TRBD1 or TRBD2 (5 bases each). The CDR3 has 17 amino acids. Germline CDR1 and CDR2: SGDLS and YYNGEE. V lost 0 bases, J lost 4 bases, and 14 bases lay in between. The CDR3 spells CASSVGPLGEGANVLTF. The DNA of the CDR3 is TGTGCCAGCAGCGTAGGTCCTCTGGGGGAAGGGGCCAACGTCCTGACTTTC.

This clonotype was picked up many times. The V gene is TRBV6-5, the J gene TRBJ2-5, with D possibly being TRBD1 or TRBD2 (5 bases each). Trimming took off 2 bases at V and 2 bases at J, with 12 bases between the two ends. CDR1 is MNHEY, CDR2 SVGAGI, per germline. The CDR3 is made up of 15 amino acids. CDR3 loop: CASSYPRDGQETQYF. In DNA, the CDR3 is TGTGCCAGCAGTTACCCAAGGGACGGACAAGAGACCCAGTACTTC.

This clonotype was detected only a few times. At one end the junction does not follow the germline gene, possibly because of a read error. The V and J genes are TRBV7-9 and TRBJ2-2; TRBD2 agrees at 11 bases. Germline V lookup: CDR1 SEHNR, CDR2 FQNEAQ (reference sequence). The length of the CDR3 is 15 residues. This CDR3 is CASSVAGGVTGELFF. CDR3 DNA sequence: TGTGCCAGCAGCGTAGCGGGAGGGGTCACCGGGGAGCTGTTTTTT.